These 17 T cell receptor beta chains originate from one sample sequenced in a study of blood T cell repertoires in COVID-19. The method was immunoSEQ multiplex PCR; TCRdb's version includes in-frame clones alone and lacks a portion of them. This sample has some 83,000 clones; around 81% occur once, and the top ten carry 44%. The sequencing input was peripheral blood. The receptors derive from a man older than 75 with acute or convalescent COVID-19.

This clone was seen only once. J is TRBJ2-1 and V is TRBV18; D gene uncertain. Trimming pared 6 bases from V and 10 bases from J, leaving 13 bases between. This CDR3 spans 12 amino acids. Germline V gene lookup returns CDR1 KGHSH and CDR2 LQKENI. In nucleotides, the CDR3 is TGTGCCAGCTCCCAAGATTCGAGGGAGCAGTTCTTC. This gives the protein CASSQDSREQFF. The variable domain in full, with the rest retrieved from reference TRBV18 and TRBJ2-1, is NAGVMQNPRHLVRRRGQEARLRCSPMKGHSHVYWYRQLPEEGLKFMVYLQKENIIDESGMPKERFSAEFPKEGPSILRIQQVVRGDSAAYFCASSQDSREQFFGPGTRLTVL.

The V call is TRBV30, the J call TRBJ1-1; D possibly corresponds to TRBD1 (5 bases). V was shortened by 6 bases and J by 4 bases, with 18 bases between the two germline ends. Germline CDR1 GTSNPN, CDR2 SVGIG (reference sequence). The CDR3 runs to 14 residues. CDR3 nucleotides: TGTGCCTGCTCCCCGCGGGGGAGGGGCACTGAAGCTTTCTTT. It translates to CACSPRGRGTEAFF.

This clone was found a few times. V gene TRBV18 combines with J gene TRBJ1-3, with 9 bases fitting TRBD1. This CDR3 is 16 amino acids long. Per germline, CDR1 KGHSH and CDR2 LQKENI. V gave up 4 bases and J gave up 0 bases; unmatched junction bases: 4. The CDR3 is CASSLTGGVSGNTIYF. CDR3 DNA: TGTGCCAGCTCACTGACAGGGGGTGTCTCTGGAAACACCATATATTTT.

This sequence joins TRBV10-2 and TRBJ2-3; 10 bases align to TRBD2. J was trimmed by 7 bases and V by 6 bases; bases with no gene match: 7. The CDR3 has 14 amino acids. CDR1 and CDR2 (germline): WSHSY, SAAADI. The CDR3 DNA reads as TGCGCCAGCAGGGAGACTAGCGGGTGGTATACGCAGTATTTT. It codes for CASRETSGWYTQYF.

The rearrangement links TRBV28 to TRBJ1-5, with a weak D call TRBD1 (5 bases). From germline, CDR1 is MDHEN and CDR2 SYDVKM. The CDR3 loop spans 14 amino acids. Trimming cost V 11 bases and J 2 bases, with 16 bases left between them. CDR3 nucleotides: TGTGCCTGTGAGCTTTGGGACTGCAATCAGCCCCAGCATTTT. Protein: CACELWDCNQPQHF.

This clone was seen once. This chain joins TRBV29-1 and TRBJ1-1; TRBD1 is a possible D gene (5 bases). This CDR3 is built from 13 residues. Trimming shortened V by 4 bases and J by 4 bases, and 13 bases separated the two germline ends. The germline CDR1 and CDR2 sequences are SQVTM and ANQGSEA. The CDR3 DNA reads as TGCAGCGTTGCTGAGACAGTCACCACTGAAGCTTTCTTT. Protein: CSVAETVTTEAFF.

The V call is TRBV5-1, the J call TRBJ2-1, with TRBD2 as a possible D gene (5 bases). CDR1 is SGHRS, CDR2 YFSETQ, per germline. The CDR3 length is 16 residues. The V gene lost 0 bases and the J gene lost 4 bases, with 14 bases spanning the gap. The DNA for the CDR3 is TGCGCCAGCAGCTTGGCGACTACCACTTCTTACAATGAGCAGTTCTTC. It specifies CASSLATTTSYNEQFF.

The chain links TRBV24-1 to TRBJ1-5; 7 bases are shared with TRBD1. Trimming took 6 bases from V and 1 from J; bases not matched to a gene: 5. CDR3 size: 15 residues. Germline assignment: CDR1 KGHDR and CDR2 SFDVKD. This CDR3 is CATSTRQGSNQPQHF. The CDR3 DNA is TGTGCCACCAGTACACGACAGGGCAGCAATCAGCCCCAGCATTTT.

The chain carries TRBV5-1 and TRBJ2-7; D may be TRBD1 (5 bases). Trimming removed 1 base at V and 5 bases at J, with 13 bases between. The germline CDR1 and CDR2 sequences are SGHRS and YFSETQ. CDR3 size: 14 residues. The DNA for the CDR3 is TGCGCCAGCAGCTTGTCGGCAGGGTTAGACGAGCAGTACTTC. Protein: CASSLSAGLDEQYF.

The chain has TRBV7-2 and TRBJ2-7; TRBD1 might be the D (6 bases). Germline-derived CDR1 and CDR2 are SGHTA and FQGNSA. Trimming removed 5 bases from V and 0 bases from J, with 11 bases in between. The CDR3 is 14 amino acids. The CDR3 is CASSPQGNSYEQYF. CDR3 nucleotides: TGTGCCAGCAGCCCACAGGGAAACTCCTACGAGCAGTACTTC. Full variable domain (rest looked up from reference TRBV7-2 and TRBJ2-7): GAGVSQSPSNKVTEKGKDVELRCDPISGHTALYWYRQSLGQGLEFLIYFQGNSAPDKSGLPSDRFSAERTGGSVSTLTIQRTQQEDSAVYLCASSPQGNSYEQYFGPGTRLTVT.

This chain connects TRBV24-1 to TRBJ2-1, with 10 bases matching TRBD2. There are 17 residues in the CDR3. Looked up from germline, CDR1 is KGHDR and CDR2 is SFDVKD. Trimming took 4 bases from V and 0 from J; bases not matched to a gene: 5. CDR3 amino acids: CATSDKIAGGSYNEQFF. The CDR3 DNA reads TGTGCCACCAGTGACAAGATAGCGGGAGGCTCCTACAATGAGCAGTTCTTC.

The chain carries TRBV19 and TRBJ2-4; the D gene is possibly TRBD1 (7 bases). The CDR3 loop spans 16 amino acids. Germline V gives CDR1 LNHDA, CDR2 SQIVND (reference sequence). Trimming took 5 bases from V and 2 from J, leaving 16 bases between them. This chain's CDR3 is CASSSEGAWSKNIQYF. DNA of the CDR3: TGTGCCAGTAGTTCGGAGGGGGCCTGGTCCAAAAACATTCAGTACTTC. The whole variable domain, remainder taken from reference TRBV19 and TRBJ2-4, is DGGITQSPKYLFRKEGQNVTLSCEQNLNHDAMYWYRQDPGQGLRLIYYSQIVNDFQKGDIAEGYSVSREKKESFPLTVTSAQKNPTAFYLCASSSEGAWSKNIQYFGAGTRLSVL.

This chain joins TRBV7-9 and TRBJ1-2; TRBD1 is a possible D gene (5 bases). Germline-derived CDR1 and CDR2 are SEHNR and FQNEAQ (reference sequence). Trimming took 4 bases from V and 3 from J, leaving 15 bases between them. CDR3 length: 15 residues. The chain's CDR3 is CASSSQGGVDYGYTF. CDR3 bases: TGTGCCAGCAGCTCCCAAGGAGGGGTGGACTATGGCTACACCTTC.

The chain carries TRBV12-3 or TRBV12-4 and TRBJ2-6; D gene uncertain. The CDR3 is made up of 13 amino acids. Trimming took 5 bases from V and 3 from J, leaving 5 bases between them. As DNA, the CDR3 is TGTGCCAGCAGTGCGTATGGGGCCAACGTCCTGACTTTC. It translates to CASSAYGANVLTF.

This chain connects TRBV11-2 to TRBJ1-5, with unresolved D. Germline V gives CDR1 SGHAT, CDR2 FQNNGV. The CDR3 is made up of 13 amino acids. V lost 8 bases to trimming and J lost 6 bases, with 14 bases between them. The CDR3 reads CASRGSEGQPQHF. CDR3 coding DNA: TGTGCCAGCCGGGGTTCTGAGGGTCAGCCCCAGCATTTT.

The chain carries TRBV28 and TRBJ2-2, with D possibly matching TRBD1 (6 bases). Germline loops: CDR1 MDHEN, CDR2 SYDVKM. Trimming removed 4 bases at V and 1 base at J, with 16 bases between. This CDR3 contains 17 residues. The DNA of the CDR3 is TGTGCCAGCAGTTCGGTCACAGGGCCACGGAACACCGGGGAGCTGTTTTTT. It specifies CASSSVTGPRNTGELFF.

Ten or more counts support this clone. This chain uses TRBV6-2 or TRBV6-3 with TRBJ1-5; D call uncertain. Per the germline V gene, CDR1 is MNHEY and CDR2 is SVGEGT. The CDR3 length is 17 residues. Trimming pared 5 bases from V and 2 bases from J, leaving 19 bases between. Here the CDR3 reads CASSKTSSLLGNQPQHF. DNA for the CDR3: TGTGCCAGCAGTAAAACGTCGTCACTTCTAGGCAATCAGCCCCAGCATTTT.